This is a list of T cell receptor beta chains from one sample in a study of T cell changes during pregnancy in multiple sclerosis. Sequencing used immunoSEQ multiplex PCR; TCRdb keeps in-frame clones, though not all of them. The sample yields 85,000 to 90,000 clones, over 85% seen once. This sample comprised peripheral blood, obtained after pregnancy. The receptors were gathered from a female donor in good health, enrolled as a control in a pregnancy study. CDR3s leave out the opening cysteine and the closing phenylalanine or tryptophan.

TRBJ2-5 | TRBV7-9 | ASRATGGGETQY
TRBJ2-2 | TRBV13 | ASRPDRAGELF
TRBJ2-6 | TRBV19 | ATRGTLTGANVLT
TRBJ1-2 | TRBV5-8 | ASTRVSRDYGYT
TRBJ1-4 | TRBV25-1 | ASSEGQGGEKLF
TRBJ2-7 | TRBV2 | ASTREYEQY
TRBJ2-7 | TRBV19 | ASSMTSNVDEQY
TRBJ1-5 | TRBV2 | ASSLGTGNNQPQH
TRBJ2-7 | TRBV18 | ASSPGTQGYEQY
TRBJ1-1 | TRBV20-1 | SARDYSEAF
TRBJ2-1 | TRBV5-5 | ASSPRVASGRGRQF
TRBJ2-7 | TRBV11-2 | ASTTGYEQY
TRBJ2-7 | TRBV9 | ASSVGVAGYYEQY
TRBJ2-5 | TRBV5-1 | ASSLGTSGRARQETQY
TRBJ1-5 | TRBV6-5 | ASFRGPSNQPQH
TRBJ2-7 | TRBV5-6 | ASSLGPGAEQY
TRBJ2-1 | TRBV27 | ASSANPGHLEGYNEQF
TRBJ2-7 | TRBV7-8 | ASSLMGREQY
TRBJ2-3 | TRBV10-3 | AITAGGEDTQY
TRBJ2-7 | TRBV18 | ASSPQSGTSGPPQTYEQY
TRBJ2-7 | TRBV4-1 | ASSQVVGARNEQY
TRBJ2-3 | TRBV27 | ASRGRGTQY
TRBJ1-2 | TRBV7-9 | ASSFTGVNYGYT
TRBJ2-3 | TRBV7-9 | ASSESGDTQY
TRBJ1-3 | TRBV2 | ASSEPDDSSPSGNTIY
TRBJ2-4 | TRBV6-6 | ASRETPGLAGNIQY
TRBJ2-7 | TRBV21-1 | ASSKQLAGCSSYEQY
TRBJ1-4 | TRBV7-9 | ASSLTGFSNEKLF
TRBJ1-1 | TRBV15 | ATSRDMRNTEAF
TRBJ2-5 | TRBV7-9 | ASSLGWFVGQQQETQY
TRBJ2-7 | TRBV5-1 | ASSGTDILSYEQY
TRBJ1-3 | TRBV29-1 | SVGEGALGNTIY
TRBJ2-3 | TRBV27 | ASSLWHSTDTQY
TRBJ1-1 | TRBV4-1 | ASSTPGGWNTEAF
TRBJ2-5 | TRBV6-6 | ASRGVQETQY
TRBJ2-7 | TRBV11-3 | ASRGRGGEQY
TRBJ2-4 | TRBV4-1 | ASSQGPGQGAKNIQY
TRBJ2-2 | TRBV5-6 | ASSPGVPSGELF